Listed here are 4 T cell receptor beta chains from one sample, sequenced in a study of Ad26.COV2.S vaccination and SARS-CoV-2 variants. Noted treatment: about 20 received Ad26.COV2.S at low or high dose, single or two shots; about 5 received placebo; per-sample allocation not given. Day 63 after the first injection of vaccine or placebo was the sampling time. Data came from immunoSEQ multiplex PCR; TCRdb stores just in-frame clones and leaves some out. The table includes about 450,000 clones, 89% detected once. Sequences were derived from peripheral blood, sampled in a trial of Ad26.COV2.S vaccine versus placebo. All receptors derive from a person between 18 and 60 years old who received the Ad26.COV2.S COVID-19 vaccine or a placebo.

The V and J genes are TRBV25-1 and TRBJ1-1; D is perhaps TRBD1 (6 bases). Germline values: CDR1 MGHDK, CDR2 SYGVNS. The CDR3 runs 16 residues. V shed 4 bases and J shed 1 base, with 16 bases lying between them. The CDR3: CASSVTGRGRNTEAFF. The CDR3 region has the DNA TGTGCCAGCAGTGTTACAGGGAGGGGACGGAACACTGAAGCTTTCTTT.

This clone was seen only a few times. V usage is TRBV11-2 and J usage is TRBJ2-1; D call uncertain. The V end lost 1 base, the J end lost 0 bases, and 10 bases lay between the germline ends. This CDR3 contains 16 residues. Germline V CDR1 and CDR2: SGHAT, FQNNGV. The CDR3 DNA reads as TGTGCCAGCAGCTTAGTCGACTCAAGCTCCTACAATGAGCAGTTCTTC. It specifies CASSLVDSSSYNEQFF.

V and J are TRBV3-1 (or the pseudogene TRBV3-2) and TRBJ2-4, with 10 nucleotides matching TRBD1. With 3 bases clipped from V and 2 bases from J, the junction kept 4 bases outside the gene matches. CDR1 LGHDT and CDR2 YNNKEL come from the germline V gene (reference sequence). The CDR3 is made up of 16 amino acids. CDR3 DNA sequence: TGTGCCAGCAGCCAGAGGGGACAGGGGACCAAAAACATTCAGTACTTC. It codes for CASSQRGQGTKNIQYF.

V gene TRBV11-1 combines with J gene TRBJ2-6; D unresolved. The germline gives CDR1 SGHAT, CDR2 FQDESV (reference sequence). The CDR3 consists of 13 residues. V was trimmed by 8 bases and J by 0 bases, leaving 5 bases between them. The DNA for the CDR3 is TGTGCCAGCCGGCTCTCTGGGGCCAACGTCCTGACTTTC. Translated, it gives CASRLSGANVLTF.